Reported below is one T cell receptor (beta chain). Its antigen is not identified. The PCR used 60 Vbeta and 13 Jbeta primers. Generated by immunoSEQ multiplex PCR, the TCRdb table keeps only in-frame clones and is missing some. Of under 150,000 clones detected, about four fifths appear once; the ten largest clones hold over 9%. Germline lookup yields CDR1 SGHTA and CDR2 FQGNSA. Trimming took 3 bases from V and 3 from J, leaving 15 bases between them. The CDR3 length is 16 residues. The entry originates in a study of cytomegalovirus exposure and HLA in healthy donors. Study findings and constraints: Roughly uniform depth of sequencing across donors was assumed in presence/absence analyses. A later analysis reportedly found that, within productive TCRs, an Asian-associated ancestry cluster had fewer N-insertions than the mean observed across the 666 donors. In a later analysis, at a false discovery rate of 0.05, approximately 16,000 TCR beta sequences were associated with HLA alleles. A later analysis by the authors found several of the most significant clusters apparently linked to common viral pathogens.

The receptor was derived from a male donor in good health and CMV-seropositive. This sequence joins TRBV7-2 and TRBJ1-3; no reliable D call. Sample: PBMCs. CDR3 sequence reads: CASSFKQTSHGNTIYF. The CDR3 DNA reads TGTGCCAGCAGCTTTAAACAGACGTCCCATGGAAACACCATATATTTT. The full variable domain, with the rest looked up from reference TRBV7-2 and TRBJ1-3, is GAGVSQSPSNKVTEKGKDVELRCDPISGHTALYWYRQSLGQGLEFLIYFQGNSAPDKSGLPSDRFSAERTGGSVSTLTIQRTQQEDSAVYLCASSFKQTSHGNTIYFGEGSWLTVV.